The clone carrying this TCR beta chain was observed many times. One entry per CDR3 protein, called by TCRdb with MiXCR from the reads. The sample lists about 400,000 distinct CDR3 sequences, around 18% occurring once. This specimen belongs to a study of T cell repertoires in cytomegalovirus infection. This CDR3 comprises 18 residues. V lost 4 bases and J lost 2; bases outside the gene matches: 9. The germline gives CDR1 SGHTA, CDR2 FQGNSA. The sequenced sample was PBMCs. The TCR comes from a human donor in good health (CMV status not recorded). Some clones in this sample may be carry-over from other donors' samples. J is TRBJ2-3 and V is TRBV7-2, with TRBD2 matching 13 bases. CDR3 coding DNA: TGTGCCAGCAGCTCGCGAGGGACTAGCGGGACCTCCACAGATACGCAGTATTTT. It yields the protein CASSSRGTSGTSTDTQYF. Filled out from reference TRBV7-2 and TRBJ2-3, the complete variable domain reads GAGVSQSPSNKVTEKGKDVELRCDPISGHTALYWYRQSLGQGLEFLIYFQGNSAPDKSGLPSDRFSAERTGGSVSTLTIQRTQQEDSAVYLCASSSRGTSGTSTDTQYFGPGTRLTVL.